The text below deals with one T cell receptor beta chain. Participant ages covered roughly 18 to 89 years across 20 to 25 US areas. Donors in Cohort 3 counted as recovered after two negative PCRs, clearance, or symptom resolution. This specimen belongs to a study of blood T cell repertoires in COVID-19. Study overall: Researchers got acute and convalescent COVID-19 samples from the United States, Italy and Spain. The analysed material was cDNA or gDNA that came from T cells, B-cell-depleted T cells, or PBMCs.

TCRdb's copy holds only in-frame clones and misses some; the assay was immunoSEQ multiplex PCR. This sample yields 150,000 or so clones, of which more than 85% are seen a single time; roughly 7% belongs to the top ten. V lost 3 bases, J lost 0 bases, and 18 bases lay in between. Germline V gene data show CDR1 as MDHEN and CDR2 as SYDVKM. The CDR3 is 18 amino acids. The sequence came from a woman in her fifties or sixties who had recovered from COVID-19. This sequence joins TRBV28 and TRBJ1-3; no firm D call. Sequenced: PBMCs or T cells enriched from blood (not recorded which). The chain's CDR3 is CASSLPWVRRTSGNTIYF. The CDR3 bases are TGTGCCAGCAGTTTGCCTTGGGTGCGGAGAACCTCTGGAAACACCATATATTTT.